What follows are 25 T cell receptor beta chains derived from one specimen sequenced in a study of beta chain features in type 1 diabetes. Study findings and constraints: Within each of all four CD4+ subsets, Type 1 diabetes patients had TCRB CDR3s that were moderately but significantly shorter.

No antigen has been identified for these receptors. What was sequenced were expressed TCRB transcripts, since all of the isolated RNA had been reverse transcribed. Profiling relied on immunoSEQ multiplex PCR, and the TCRdb table lists in-frame clones only, not all of them. Here the sample spans hundreds of thousands of clones, around 12% being singletons. The material sequenced was naive CD4+ T cells from blood. Source of these receptors: a woman aged 18 to 35 with type 1 diabetes.

This clone has more than one count but fewer than ten. The gene calls are TRBV7-9 and TRBJ2-7, with D uncertain. CDR1 SEHNR and CDR2 FQNEAQ come from the germline V gene (reference sequence). Trimming removed 2 bases from V and 3 bases from J, with 14 bases in between. The CDR3 consists of 15 residues. The CDR3 DNA is TGTGCCAGCAGCTTATTTGACATCGGCTACTACGAGCAGTACTTC. As protein: CASSLFDIGYYEQYF.

This clone has only a few counts. V gene TRBV29-1 combines with J gene TRBJ2-1; the D gene is possibly TRBD1 (6 bases). The germline V and J ends were trimmed by 7 bases and 8 bases, with 21 bases remaining between them. The CDR3 has 14 amino acids. CDR1 is SQVTM, CDR2 ANQGSEA, per germline. In nucleotides, the CDR3 is TGCAGCGAATATCGACAGGCTGAAGGATATGAGCAGTTCTTC. Translation: CSEYRQAEGYEQFF.

This clone was observed a few times. This chain links TRBV28 with TRBJ1-5; 7 bases line up with TRBD1. The V segment lost 5 bases and the J segment 2 bases; nucleotides outside the gene matches: 6. CDR1 MDHEN and CDR2 SYDVKM come from the germline V gene. The CDR3 contains 15 residues. CDR3 loop: CASSPQGLGNQPQHF. CDR3 nucleotide sequence: TGTGCCAGCAGTCCACAGGGGTTAGGCAATCAGCCCCAGCATTTT.

The chain has TRBV15 and TRBJ2-5; the match to TRBD2 covers 11 bases. Germline assignment: CDR1 LNHNV and CDR2 YYDKDF (reference sequence). The V gene end was trimmed by 1 base and the J gene end by 5 bases; junction bases not matched to a gene: 6. The CDR3 is made up of 16 amino acids. This CDR3 is CATSRGRLAGRETQYF. CDR3 DNA: TGTGCCACCAGCAGAGGTAGACTAGCGGGAAGGGAGACCCAGTACTTC.

This clone came up a few times. This rearrangement joins TRBV2 to TRBJ1-2; D possibly corresponds to TRBD1 (5 bases). CDR1 and CDR2 (germline): SNHLY, FYNNEI. Between the trimmed V and J ends, which lost 6 bases and 7 bases, there was a span of 9 bases. This CDR3 spans 11 amino acids. CDR3 sequence reads: CASSSQGGYTF. The CDR3 coding sequence is TGTGCCAGCAGCAGCCAGGGTGGCTACACCTTC.

Here the CDR3 reads CSVEGVEGASTEAFF. The CDR3, as DNA: TGCAGCGTTGAAGGTGTGGAGGGGGCGAGCACTGAAGCTTTCTTT. The chain uses TRBV29-1 and TRBJ1-1; 7 nucleotides match TRBD1. Per germline, CDR1 SQVTM and CDR2 ANQGSEA. Germline trimming cut 1 base from V and 4 bases from J; bases unmatched to any gene: 9. CDR3 length: 15 residues.

There are a few counts of this clone. The V call is TRBV5-5, the J call TRBJ1-5, with 7 nucleotides matching TRBD1. The CDR3 has 15 residues. CDR1 SGHKS and CDR2 YYEKEE come from the germline V gene (reference sequence). V gave up 4 bases and J gave up 2 bases; unmatched junction bases: 6. CDR3 residues: CASSLTGNGNQPQHF. DNA for the CDR3: TGTGCCAGCAGCCTGACAGGGAACGGCAATCAGCCCCAGCATTTT.

The rearrangement uses TRBV9 and TRBJ2-7; weak D call: TRBD2 (6 bases). The CDR3 consists of 15 residues. Trimming removed 0 bases at V and 0 bases at J, with 10 bases between. Germline V gene data show CDR1 as SGDLS and CDR2 as YYNGEE. The CDR3 region has the DNA TGTGCCAGCAGCGTAGAGGCGGGGAGCTCCTACGAGCAGTACTTC. Its protein is CASSVEAGSSYEQYF.

The chain has TRBV19 and TRBJ1-5; TRBD1 matches 11 bases. This CDR3 has 15 residues. Germline assignment: CDR1 LNHDA and CDR2 SQIVND (reference sequence). V lost 7 bases to trimming and J lost 6 bases; unmatched junction nucleotides: 8. CDR3 bases: TGTGCCAGTAAAACGGTCGGGACAGGGGGTCAGCCCCAGCATTTT. Protein: CASKTVGTGGQPQHF.

The genes are TRBV6-5 and TRBJ1-2; 7 nucleotides line up with TRBD1. The CDR3 has 14 amino acids. V shed 0 bases, J shed 4 bases, and the junction held 2 bases outside the gene matches. The germline gives CDR1 MNHEY, CDR2 SVGAGI. The chain's CDR3 is CASSYSGTVYGYTF. In DNA form, the CDR3 reads TGTGCCAGCAGTTACTCTGGGACAGTCTATGGCTACACCTTC.

The chain links TRBV15 to TRBJ2-3; the match to TRBD1 covers 9 bases. CDR1 LNHNV and CDR2 YYDKDF come from the germline V gene (reference sequence). The junction had 7 bases not matched to a gene; V was cut back by 1 base and J by 2 bases. The CDR3 runs 17 residues. Here the CDR3 DNA reads TGTGCCACCAGCAGAGCGATCAGGACAGGGGACACAGATACGCAGTATTTT. Protein product: CATSRAIRTGDTDTQYF.

This rearrangement joins TRBV25-1 to TRBJ1-2; 8 nucleotides align to TRBD1. In germline, CDR1 is MGHDK, CDR2 SYGVNS. The CDR3 extends over 15 amino acids. Losses at the gene ends were 1 base for V and 8 bases for J; bases not matched to a gene: 9. The CDR3 DNA follows: TGTGCCAGCAGTGAATCTCCAGGGGGCAGAGGGGGCTACACCTTC. It is translated as CASSESPGGRGGYTF.

V and J are TRBV27 and TRBJ1-2, with D perhaps TRBD1 (6 bases). Germline V CDR1 and CDR2: MNHEY, SMNVEV (reference sequence). The CDR3 length is 15 residues. Trimming removed 5 bases at V and 4 bases at J, with 17 bases between. CDR3 sequence (DNA): TGTGCCAGCAGTGCCCGACAGGAGTGGGTCTATGGCTACACCTTC. Encoded protein: CASSARQEWVYGYTF.

The V gene is TRBV7-9, the J gene TRBJ1-1; D might be TRBD1 (6 bases). The CDR3 is 16 residues long. Germline assignment: CDR1 SEHNR and CDR2 FQNEAQ (reference sequence). Between the trimmed V and J ends, which lost 0 bases and 5 bases, there was a span of 16 bases. The CDR3 here is CASSLARRGARTEAFF. CDR3 DNA sequence: TGTGCCAGCAGCTTAGCGAGACGGGGGGCGAGGACTGAAGCTTTCTTT.

The genes are TRBV7-9 and TRBJ1-4; D call uncertain. V lost 8 bases and J 7 bases, leaving 14 bases between the germline ends. The CDR3 contains 13 residues. Germline CDR1 SEHNR, CDR2 FQNEAQ (reference sequence). The CDR3 bases are TGTGCCAGCCCCCTCGGGGTTGGTGAAAAACTGTTTTTT. This sequence encodes CASPLGVGEKLFF. Full variable domain (outside the CDR3, taken from reference TRBV7-9 and TRBJ1-4): DTGVSQNPRHKITKRGQNVTFRCDPISEHNRLYWYRQTLGQGPEFLTYFQNEAQLEKSRLLSDRFSAERPKGSFSTLEIQRTEQGDSAMYLCASPLGVGEKLFFGSGTQLSVL.

The chain is built from TRBV6-1 and TRBJ1-2; D is ambiguous. V was trimmed by 6 bases and J by 4 bases, leaving 6 bases between them. Germline V lookup: CDR1 MNHNS, CDR2 SASEGT. This CDR3 comprises 11 residues. The CDR3: CASREGYGYTF. The CDR3 DNA follows: TGTGCCAGCAGGGAGGGCTATGGCTACACCTTC.

The chain joins TRBV5-6 to TRBJ2-7; no definite D call. Germline V gene lookup returns CDR1 SGHDT and CDR2 YYEEEE. CDR3 length: 14 residues. V was pared by 0 bases and J by 4 bases, with 11 bases between. The CDR3 protein is CASSLDMGAYEQYF. CDR3 DNA sequence: TGTGCCAGCAGCTTGGATATGGGCGCGTACGAGCAGTACTTC.

V and J are TRBV6-6 and TRBJ2-7, with 13 positions matching TRBD2. This CDR3 spans 12 amino acids. The V and J ends lost 11 bases and 9 bases, in that order; junction bases with no gene match: 7. Germline V CDR1 and CDR2: MNHNY, SVGAGI (reference sequence). CDR3 nucleotide sequence: TGTGCCGGCCGGACTAGCGGGAGCGGGCAGTACTTC. This gives the protein CAGRTSGSGQYF.

The chain has TRBV6-5 and TRBJ1-1; D is perhaps TRBD1 (5 bases). Germline V gene data show CDR1 as MNHEY and CDR2 as SVGAGI. Deletions cut 6 bases from V and 2 bases from J, with 10 bases between. The CDR3 length is 13 residues. The CDR3 region is CASRRQINTEAFF. CDR3 bases: TGTGCCAGCAGGCGACAGATTAACACTGAAGCTTTCTTT.

In this sample, this clone turned up a few times. This rearrangement joins TRBV30 to TRBJ2-2; possible D gene TRBD1, 5 bases. Trimming shortened V by 5 bases and J by 3 bases, and 13 bases separated the two germline ends. There are 14 residues in the CDR3. Germline-derived CDR1 and CDR2 are GTSNPN and SVGIG (reference sequence). The CDR3 here is CAWSWGLDTGELFF. The CDR3, as DNA: TGTGCCTGGTCTTGGGGCTTAGACACCGGGGAGCTGTTTTTT. The full variable domain, with the rest looked up from reference TRBV30 and TRBJ2-2, is SQTIHQWPATLVQPVGSPLSLECTVEGTSNPNLYWYRQAAGRGLQLLFYSVGIGQISSEVPQNLSASRPQDRQFILSSKKLLLSDSGFYLCAWSWGLDTGELFFGEGSRLTVL.

V is TRBV5-1 and J is TRBJ2-6; D is perhaps TRBD2 (6 bases). The CDR3 is 14 residues long. Germline CDR1 and CDR2: SGHRS and YFSETQ. V lost 5 bases and J 3 bases, leaving 9 bases between the germline ends. The DNA for the CDR3 is TGCGCCAGCAGTGGGGGAGGTGGGGCCAACGTCCTGACTTTC. Translation gives CASSGGGGANVLTF. Together with reference TRBV5-1 and TRBJ2-6, the CDR3 gives the full variable domain: KAGVTQTPRYLIKTRGQQVTLSCSPISGHRSVSWYQQTPGQGLQFLFEYFSETQRNKGNFPGRFSGRQFSNSRSEMNVSTLELGDSALYLCASSGGGGANVLTFGAGSRLTVL.

This chain uses TRBV6-4 with TRBJ2-1; TRBD1 might be the D (6 bases). V lost 5 bases and J lost 9, with 17 bases in between. Looked up from germline, CDR1 is MRHNA and CDR2 is SNTAGT. The CDR3 has 14 amino acids. The DNA for the CDR3 is TGTGCCAGCAGTAGAGACCTAATCAGGGGTGAGCAGTTCTTC. Protein sequence: CASSRDLIRGEQFF.

This clone was detected only a few times. The chain uses TRBV21-1 and TRBJ1-4; TRBD1 is taken as the D call from the table, unchecked against the DNA. TRBV21-1 corresponds to a pseudogene. CDR3 length equals 13 residues. The CDR3, as DNA: TGTGCCAGCAGCATCGGACAGGGTGAAAAACTGTTTTTT. Its protein is CASSIGQGEKLFF.

This clone was seen more than once but under ten times. CDR3 sequence: CASSVEGGNGETQYF. CDR3 sequence (DNA): TGTGCCAGCAGCGTAGAAGGCGGGAACGGGGAGACCCAGTACTTC. This rearrangement joins TRBV9 to TRBJ2-5; D is possibly TRBD2 (6 bases). V was shortened by 0 bases and J by 5 bases, with 14 bases between the two germline ends. The CDR3 runs 15 residues. Germline-derived CDR1 and CDR2 are SGDLS and YYNGEE. The variable domain in full, completed from reference TRBV9 and TRBJ2-5, reads DSGVTQTPKHLITATGQRVTLRCSPRSGDLSVYWYQQSLDQGLQFLIQYYNGEERAKGNILERFSAQQFPDLHSELNLSSLELGDSALYFCASSVEGGNGETQYFGPGTRLLVL.

J is TRBJ2-7 and V is TRBV29-1, with 10 bases identical to TRBD1. Germline trimming cut 7 bases from V and 1 base from J; bases unmatched to any gene: 4. Germline V gene sequence: CDR1 SQVTM, CDR2 ANQGSEA. The CDR3 consists of 13 residues. Here the CDR3 reads CSAAGQGSYEQYF. The CDR3 DNA sequence: TGCAGCGCGGCGGGACAGGGGTCCTACGAGCAGTACTTC.